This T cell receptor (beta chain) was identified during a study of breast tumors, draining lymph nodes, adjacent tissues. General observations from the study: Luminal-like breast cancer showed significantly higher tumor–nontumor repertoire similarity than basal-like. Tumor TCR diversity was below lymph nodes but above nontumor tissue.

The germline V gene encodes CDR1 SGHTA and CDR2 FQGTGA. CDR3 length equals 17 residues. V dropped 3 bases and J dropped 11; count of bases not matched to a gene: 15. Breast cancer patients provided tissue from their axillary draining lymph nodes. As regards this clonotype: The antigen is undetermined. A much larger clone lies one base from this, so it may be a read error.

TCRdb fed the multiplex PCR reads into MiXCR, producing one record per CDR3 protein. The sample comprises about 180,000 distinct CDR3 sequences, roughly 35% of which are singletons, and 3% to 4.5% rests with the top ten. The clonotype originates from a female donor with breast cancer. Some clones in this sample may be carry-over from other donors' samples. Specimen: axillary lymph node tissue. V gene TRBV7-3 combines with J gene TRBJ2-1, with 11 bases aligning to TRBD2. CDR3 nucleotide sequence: TGTGCCAGCAGCTTGGCCGCCACTAGCGGGGGCCAGGCTCAGCAGTTCTTC. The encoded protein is CASSLAATSGGQAQQFF.